Presented here are 14 T cell receptor beta chains from one specimen sequenced in a study of T cell repertoires in cytomegalovirus infection. TCRdb reprocessed the reads with MiXCR, giving one entry per CDR3 protein. This sample has about 530,000 distinct CDR3 sequences, with approximately 26% found just once. The material sequenced was PBMCs. These receptor sequences come from a human donor in good health (CMV status not recorded). Some clones in this sample may be carry-over from other donors' samples.

This clonotype was counted a few times. This chain connects TRBV6-2 or TRBV6-3 to TRBJ2-3; 8 bases fit TRBD2. Germline lookup yields CDR1 MNHEY and CDR2 SVGEGT. This CDR3 is 18 amino acids long. Trimming at V came to 2 bases and at J to 6 bases, leaving 16 bases not matched to a gene. This chain's CDR3 is CASSYRQRSGTTGDTQYF. The CDR3 nucleotides read TGTGCCAGCAGTTACCGTCAGCGTAGCGGGACCACGGGGGATACGCAGTATTTT.

The chain joins TRBV5-6 to TRBJ2-1; TRBD2 aligns across 16 bases. The CDR3 spans 18 residues. V trimming: 1 base; J trimming: 6 bases; junction bases outside the gene matches: 7. Germline V gene data show CDR1 as SGHDT and CDR2 as YYEEEE. CDR3 protein: CASSLFGTSGRALNEQFF. The CDR3 nucleotides are TGTGCCAGCAGCTTGTTCGGGACTAGCGGGAGGGCCCTCAATGAGCAGTTCTTC.

This clonotype was recorded many times. V gene TRBV4-1 combines with J gene TRBJ2-7, with a weak D call TRBD2 (5 bases). The germline gives CDR1 MGHRA, CDR2 YSYEKL. V was trimmed by 1 base and J by 7 bases, leaving 17 bases between them. The CDR3 extends over 15 amino acids. This chain's CDR3 is CASSQGSGESGEQYF. The CDR3, as DNA: TGCGCCAGCAGCCAAGGGTCCGGCGAGTCGGGGGAGCAGTACTTC.

This clonotype was seen more than once but under ten times. The chain recombines TRBV24-1 with TRBJ2-5; a possible D gene is TRBD2 (5 bases). The length of the CDR3 is 15 residues. V was shortened by 4 bases and J by 0 bases, with 11 bases between the two germline ends. CDR1 KGHDR and CDR2 SFDVKD come from the germline V gene. As DNA, the CDR3 is TGTGCCACCAGTGAACACCGGGGTAACCAAGAGACCCAGTACTTC. It is translated as CATSEHRGNQETQYF.

V and J are TRBV18 and TRBJ1-4; the D gene is possibly TRBD1 (6 bases). Per the germline V gene, CDR1 is KGHSH and CDR2 is LQKENI. The V end was cut by 5 bases, the J end by 0 bases, with 10 bases between. The CDR3 extends over 15 amino acids. As DNA, the CDR3 is TGTGCCAGCTCAACAGGGTTCGCAACTAATGAAAAACTGTTTTTT. Translated: CASSTGFATNEKLFF.

Concerning this clonotype: This clone may be a read error of a much larger clone one base away. The V and J genes are TRBV7-8 and TRBJ1-6; D gene ambiguous. Germline CDR1 and CDR2: SGHVS and FQNEAQ. The CDR3 has 17 amino acids. The CDR3 loop is CASSRLGGSSYNSPHHF. CDR3 nucleotides: TGTGCCAGCAGCAGGCTGGGAGGGAGCTCCTATAATTCACCCCACCACTTT.

This clonotype occurred a few times. The genes are TRBV4-3 and TRBJ1-2; 11 bases are a match to TRBD1. The V and J ends lost 1 base and 4 bases, in that order; junction bases with no gene match: 2. This CDR3 has 15 residues. Looked up from germline, CDR1 is LGHNA and CDR2 is YSLEER. For the CDR3, the DNA is TGCGCCAGCAGCCAAGCCGGGACAGGGGGCTATGGCTACACCTTC. Protein: CASSQAGTGGYGYTF.

The genes are TRBV11-2 and TRBJ2-5, with 9 bases that match TRBD2. CDR1 SGHAT and CDR2 FQNNGV come from the germline V gene. CDR3 length: 16 residues. The J segment lost 4 bases and the V segment lost 0 bases, leaving 6 bases of the junction unmatched. The CDR3 reads CASSLDRSAGGETQYF. The CDR3 bases are TGTGCCAGCAGCTTAGATAGGTCAGCGGGAGGAGAGACCCAGTACTTC.

The rearrangement links TRBV29-1 to TRBJ2-6, with no clear D. With 4 bases removed from V and 4 bases from J, the gap between germline ends came to 5 bases. The CDR3 covers 12 residues. Looked up from germline, CDR1 is SQVTM and CDR2 is ANQGSEA. CDR3 DNA sequence: TGCAGCGTTGCGCGGGGGGCCAACGTCCTGACTTTC. It encodes CSVARGANVLTF. Together with reference TRBV29-1 and TRBJ2-6, the CDR3 gives the full variable domain: SAVISQKPSRDICQRGTSLTIQCQVDSQVTMMFWYRQQPGQSLTLIATANQGSEATYESGFVIDKFPISRPNLTFSTLTVSNMSPEDSSIYLCSVARGANVLTFGAGSRLTVL.

This chain connects TRBV11-2 to TRBJ2-1; 10 bases agree with TRBD1. This CDR3 has 16 amino acids. V trimming: 5 bases; J trimming: 15 bases; junction bases outside the gene matches: 19. Germline CDR1 reads SGHAT; CDR2 reads FQNNGV. This chain's CDR3 is CASSQAGTGAPTPPFF. For the CDR3, the DNA is TGTGCCAGCAGCCAGGCCGGGACAGGGGCCCCGACCCCCCCGTTCTTC.

The chain is built from TRBV6-5 and TRBJ1-1; a possible D gene is TRBD1 (6 bases). Germline CDR1 is MNHEY and CDR2 is SVGAGI. The CDR3 extends over 15 amino acids. V dropped 2 bases and J dropped 1 base, with 11 bases sitting between them. The CDR3 here is CASSYRVGGNTEAFF. CDR3 sequence (DNA): TGTGCCAGCAGTTACCGTGTAGGGGGGAACACTGAAGCTTTCTTT.

This clonotype was picked up many times. CDR3 DNA sequence: TGTGCCAGCAGCTCTGATCTAGGAGGTGAAGCTTTCTTT. Translated: CASSSDLGGEAFF. V and J are TRBV12-3 or TRBV12-4 and TRBJ1-1; D unresolved. This CDR3 region has 13 residues. Trimming removed 6 bases from V and 7 bases from J, with 15 bases in between.

The chain joins TRBV24-1 to TRBJ2-7; perhaps TRBD1 as D (5 bases). The V gene lost 1 base and the J gene lost 8 bases, with 8 bases spanning the gap. The CDR3 runs 12 residues. In germline, CDR1 is KGHDR, CDR2 SFDVKD. The CDR3 region has the DNA TGTGCCACCAGTGATTTACGACAGAAGCAGTACGTC. Protein sequence: CATSDLRQKQYV.

This clonotype has a count of ten or more. V usage is TRBV7-6 and J usage is TRBJ1-1, with D hard to call. Per germline, CDR1 SGHVS and CDR2 FNYEAQ. The V end lost 2 bases, the J end lost 1 base, and 14 bases lay between the germline ends. CDR3 length equals 16 residues. This CDR3 reads CASSLNFYGENTEAFF. The CDR3 DNA reads as TGTGCCAGCAGCTTAAATTTTTATGGCGAGAACACTGAAGCTTTCTTT.